This is a list of T cell receptor beta chains from one sample in a study of post-analysis software for immune sequencing data. TCRdb itself ran the PCR reads through MiXCR, one entry per CDR3 protein. The data hold roughly 800,000 distinct CDR3 sequences, with 35% to 55% observed a single time. Input material: blood. These receptors originate from a girl aged 10-17 years with multiple sclerosis. The CDR3 runs from the conserved cysteine through the conserved F or W. Fields, in order: D gene, V gene, J gene, clone size, CDR3 protein, CDR3 DNA. D genes are given only for firm matches. The size entry is marked missing in some rows and otherwise reads once, few, many or a size class.

D gene: TRBD1
V gene: TRBV20-1
J gene: TRBJ2-7
clone size: few
CDR3 protein: CSARTGQGADEQYF
CDR3 DNA: TGCAGTGCTAGAACGGGACAGGGGGCGGACGAGCAGTACTTC

D gene: TRBD1
V gene: TRBV20-1
J gene: TRBJ2-4
clone size: few
CDR3 protein: CSAGTGAKNIQYF
CDR3 DNA: TGCAGTGCAGGGACAGGGGCCAAAAACATTCAGTACTTC

D gene: NA
V gene: TRBV7-9
J gene: TRBJ2-7
clone size: NA
CDR3 protein: CASSHRDSAYEQYF
CDR3 DNA: TGTGCCAGCAGCCACCGGGACTCGGCCTACGAGCAGTACTTC

D gene: TRBD2
V gene: TRBV29-1
J gene: TRBJ2-1
clone size: NA
CDR3 protein: CSVESPGRAPGGANEQFF
CDR3 DNA: TGCAGCGTTGAATCCCCCGGGAGGGCACCCGGGGGGGCGAATGAGCAGTTCTTC

D gene: NA
V gene: TRBV6-1
J gene: TRBJ2-1
clone size: NA
CDR3 protein: CAGSEFGGVSYNEQFF
CDR3 DNA: TGTGCCGGCAGTGAATTTGGGGGCGTCTCCTACAATGAGCAGTTCTTC

D gene: NA
V gene: TRBV20-1
J gene: TRBJ2-5
clone size: NA
CDR3 protein: CSARAVTRQETQYF
CDR3 DNA: TGCAGTGCCCGAGCGGTAACACGCCAAGAGACCCAGTACTTC

D gene: TRBD2
V gene: TRBV7-2
J gene: TRBJ2-5
clone size: NA
CDR3 protein: CASSQGTSEQETQYF
CDR3 DNA: TGTGCCAGCAGCCAGGGGACTAGCGAGCAAGAGACCCAGTACTTC

D gene: NA
V gene: TRBV5-5
J gene: TRBJ2-5
clone size: few
CDR3 protein: CASSPPGQGRVETQYF
CDR3 DNA: TGTGCCAGCAGCCCCCCCGGCCAGGGGAGAGTAGAGACCCAGTACTTC

D gene: NA
V gene: TRBV28
J gene: TRBJ2-7
clone size: few
CDR3 protein: CASSFPAYEQYF
CDR3 DNA: TGTGCCAGCAGTTTTCCTGCCTACGAGCAGTACTTC

D gene: TRBD1
V gene: TRBV30
J gene: TRBJ1-2
clone size: few
CDR3 protein: CAWNPTGPSYGYTF
CDR3 DNA: TGTGCCTGGAATCCGACAGGGCCGAGCTATGGCTACACCTTC

D gene: NA
V gene: TRBV11-2
J gene: TRBJ2-1
clone size: NA
CDR3 protein: CASSLDRSMINEQFF
CDR3 DNA: TGTGCCAGCAGCTTAGACAGGTCAATGATAAATGAGCAGTTCTTC

D gene: TRBD2
V gene: TRBV11-3
J gene: TRBJ2-1
clone size: NA
CDR3 protein: CASSLDGLAGGPYNEQFF
CDR3 DNA: TGTGCCAGCAGCTTAGATGGGCTAGCGGGAGGGCCCTACAATGAGCAGTTCTTC

D gene: NA
V gene: TRBV20-1
J gene: TRBJ2-7
clone size: NA
CDR3 protein: CSARVLNRYEQYF
CDR3 DNA: TGCAGTGCTAGGGTTCTTAATAGGTACGAGCAGTACTTC

D gene: NA
V gene: TRBV27
J gene: TRBJ2-3
clone size: NA
CDR3 protein: CASSRRQGPDTQYF
CDR3 DNA: TGTGCCAGCAGTCGTCGTCAGGGCCCAGATACGCAGTATTTT

D gene: NA
V gene: TRBV7-8
J gene: TRBJ1-2
clone size: NA
CDR3 protein: CASSLKSGGGYTF
CDR3 DNA: TGTGCCAGCAGCTTAAAGTCCGGCGGGGGCTACACCTTC

D gene: NA
V gene: TRBV25-1
J gene: TRBJ2-7
clone size: NA
CDR3 protein: CASSESGQSYEQYF
CDR3 DNA: TGCGCCAGCAGTGAGTCCGGACAGTCCTACGAGCAGTACTTC

D gene: TRBD1
V gene: TRBV6-6
J gene: TRBJ2-5
clone size: NA
CDR3 protein: CASTLHSGTGKGETQYF
CDR3 DNA: TGTGCCAGCACCCTCCACTCAGGGACAGGGAAAGGGGAGACCCAGTACTTC

D gene: TRBD2
V gene: TRBV9
J gene: TRBJ2-4
clone size: once
CDR3 protein: CASSDSRTSGREGAKNIQYF
CDR3 DNA: TGTGCCAGCAGCGACTCCCGGACTAGCGGGAGGGAAGGGGCCAAAAACATTCAGTACTTC

D gene: NA
V gene: TRBV27
J gene: TRBJ2-7
clone size: NA
CDR3 protein: CASWGEGGYEQYF
CDR3 DNA: TGTGCCTCCTGGGGGGAGGGGGGGTACGAGCAGTACTTC

D gene: NA
V gene: TRBV4-2
J gene: TRBJ1-1
clone size: NA
CDR3 protein: CASSQELTYEAFF
CDR3 DNA: TGTGCCAGCAGCCAAGAATTGACATATGAAGCTTTCTTT

D gene: NA
V gene: TRBV7-8
J gene: TRBJ1-5
clone size: NA
CDR3 protein: CASSAGGANNQPQHF
CDR3 DNA: TGTGCCAGCTCAGCGGGGGGGGCCAACAATCAGCCCCAGCATTTT

D gene: TRBD2
V gene: TRBV9
J gene: TRBJ2-2
clone size: NA
CDR3 protein: CASSSRDYRGGELFF
CDR3 DNA: TGTGCCAGCAGCTCCCGGGACTACCGCGGCGGGGAGCTGTTTTTT

D gene: NA
V gene: TRBV20-1
J gene: TRBJ2-3
clone size: NA
CDR3 protein: CSASEGSTDTQYF
CDR3 DNA: TGCAGTGCTTCCGAGGGCTCCACAGATACGCAGTATTTT

D gene: NA
V gene: TRBV6-2/TRBV6-3
J gene: TRBJ2-7
clone size: NA
CDR3 protein: CASRTAGDYSYEQYF
CDR3 DNA: TGTGCCAGCAGGACAGCCGGGGATTATTCCTACGAGCAGTACTTC

D gene: TRBD2
V gene: TRBV27
J gene: TRBJ2-1
clone size: NA
CDR3 protein: CASRTGLAERNEQFF
CDR3 DNA: TGTGCCAGCAGAACGGGACTAGCTGAACGCAATGAGCAGTTCTTC

D gene: NA
V gene: TRBV5-1
J gene: TRBJ2-3
clone size: NA
CDR3 protein: CASSLSVLREGTDTQYF
CDR3 DNA: TGCGCCAGCAGCTTGTCGGTTCTCAGGGAAGGCACAGATACGCAGTATTTT

D gene: NA
V gene: TRBV14
J gene: TRBJ2-1
clone size: NA
CDR3 protein: CASSPGPGSSYNEQFF
CDR3 DNA: TGTGCCAGCAGCCCAGGCCCCGGAAGCTCCTACAATGAGCAGTTCTTC

D gene: NA
V gene: TRBV7-6
J gene: TRBJ2-5
clone size: NA
CDR3 protein: CASSLDNGPVGETQYF
CDR3 DNA: TGTGCCAGCAGCTTAGATAACGGACCAGTGGGAGAGACCCAGTACTTC

D gene: NA
V gene: TRBV12-3/TRBV12-4
J gene: TRBJ2-1
clone size: NA
CDR3 protein: CASSPVTGGQSYNEQFF
CDR3 DNA: TGTGCCAGCAGTCCCGTAACCGGGGGCCAATCCTACAATGAGCAGTTCTTC

D gene: NA
V gene: TRBV12-3/TRBV12-4
J gene: TRBJ1-1
clone size: NA
CDR3 protein: CASRLPGDNSEAFF
CDR3 DNA: TGTGCCAGCAGACTACCTGGGGACAATTCAGAAGCTTTCTTT

D gene: NA
V gene: TRBV14
J gene: TRBJ2-1
clone size: once
CDR3 protein: CASSQGRDEQFF
CDR3 DNA: TGTGCCAGCAGCCAGGGTCGGGATGAGCAGTTCTTC

D gene: TRBD2
V gene: TRBV27
J gene: TRBJ2-1
clone size: NA
CDR3 protein: CASSPLGLAGPKGYNEQFF
CDR3 DNA: TGTGCCAGCAGTCCCTTGGGACTAGCGGGACCCAAGGGGTACAATGAGCAGTTCTTC

D gene: TRBD1
V gene: TRBV6-5
J gene: TRBJ1-5
clone size: few
CDR3 protein: CASGRDRDYQPQHF
CDR3 DNA: TGTGCCAGCGGACGGGACAGGGATTATCAGCCCCAGCATTTT

D gene: TRBD2
V gene: TRBV28
J gene: TRBJ2-7
clone size: NA
CDR3 protein: CASTLIGSGIDEQYF
CDR3 DNA: TGTGCCAGCACCCTCATTGGTAGCGGGATCGACGAGCAGTACTTC

D gene: NA
V gene: TRBV6-6
J gene: TRBJ2-5
clone size: NA
CDR3 protein: CASSRGIGETQYF
CDR3 DNA: TGTGCCAGCAGTCGAGGGATCGGGGAGACCCAGTACTTC

D gene: TRBD2
V gene: TRBV20-1
J gene: TRBJ2-3
clone size: NA
CDR3 protein: CGISGTTLGDTQYF
CDR3 DNA: TGCGGGATCTCCGGGACTACCCTAGGGGATACGCAGTATTTT

D gene: TRBD2
V gene: TRBV7-8
J gene: TRBJ2-1
clone size: NA
CDR3 protein: CASSLKVAGGSYNEQFF
CDR3 DNA: TGTGCCAGCAGCTTAAAGGTAGCGGGAGGTTCCTACAATGAGCAGTTCTTC

D gene: TRBD1
V gene: TRBV9
J gene: TRBJ1-2
clone size: few
CDR3 protein: CASSPDRGYGHTF
CDR3 DNA: TGTGCCAGCAGCCCTGACAGGGGATATGGCCACACCTTC

D gene: NA
V gene: TRBV27
J gene: TRBJ2-7
clone size: NA
CDR3 protein: CASSFTGRSPYEQYF
CDR3 DNA: TGTGCCAGCAGTTTCACGGGGAGATCCCCCTACGAGCAGTACTTC

D gene: NA
V gene: TRBV29-1
J gene: TRBJ1-1
clone size: few
CDR3 protein: CSVGPRDGAFF
CDR3 DNA: TGCAGCGTTGGGCCTCGAGACGGAGCTTTCTTT

D gene: TRBD2
V gene: TRBV29-1
J gene: TRBJ2-7
clone size: NA
CDR3 protein: CSAKSLAGVAEQYF
CDR3 DNA: TGCAGCGCAAAGTCACTAGCGGGAGTGGCCGAGCAGTACTTC

D gene: NA
V gene: TRBV12-3/TRBV12-4
J gene: TRBJ2-1
clone size: few
CDR3 protein: CASSLTGWGDNEQFF
CDR3 DNA: TGTGCCAGCAGTCTGACAGGATGGGGCGACAATGAGCAGTTCTTC

D gene: NA
V gene: TRBV20-1
J gene: TRBJ1-1
clone size: NA
CDR3 protein: CSASRVSVSEAFF
CDR3 DNA: TGCAGTGCTAGTAGGGTCTCCGTATCCGAAGCTTTCTTT

D gene: NA
V gene: TRBV20-1
J gene: TRBJ1-5
clone size: NA
CDR3 protein: CSASRYSNQPQHF
CDR3 DNA: TGCAGTGCTAGTAGGTATAGCAATCAGCCCCAGCATTTT

D gene: TRBD2
V gene: TRBV29-1
J gene: TRBJ2-7
clone size: few
CDR3 protein: CSAGLAGEGEQYF
CDR3 DNA: TGCAGCGCGGGACTAGCGGGAGAAGGGGAGCAGTACTTC

D gene: NA
V gene: TRBV7-9
J gene: TRBJ2-1
clone size: NA
CDR3 protein: CASSPAQGSMNEQFF
CDR3 DNA: TGTGCCAGCAGCCCTGCGCAGGGTAGCATGAATGAGCAGTTCTTC

D gene: NA
V gene: TRBV7-2
J gene: TRBJ2-7
clone size: few
CDR3 protein: CASSLASDNEQYF
CDR3 DNA: TGTGCCAGCAGCTTAGCGTCCGACAATGAGCAGTACTTC

D gene: NA
V gene: TRBV12-3/TRBV12-4
J gene: TRBJ2-3
clone size: few
CDR3 protein: CASSFTGAGDTQYF
CDR3 DNA: TGTGCCAGCAGTTTCACGGGCGCAGGAGATACGCAGTATTTT

D gene: NA
V gene: TRBV10-3
J gene: TRBJ2-7
clone size: NA
CDR3 protein: CAIRGASSYEQYF
CDR3 DNA: TGTGCCATCAGGGGGGCCAGCTCCTACGAGCAGTACTTC